The next 26 T cell receptor beta chains were all read from a single sample in a study of blood T cell repertoires in COVID-19. Some clones are missing from TCRdb's copy, which holds only in-frame ones; the method was immunoSEQ multiplex PCR. The top ten clones hold more than 0.95% of a sample with 300,000 to 450,000 clones, about 88% of them seen once. The source material was PBMCs or T cells enriched from blood (not recorded which). The source of these receptors is a woman under 30 who had recovered from COVID-19.

This clone was counted once. The chain joins TRBV9 to TRBJ1-1, with a possible D match to TRBD1 (5 bases). Looked up from germline, CDR1 is SGDLS and CDR2 is YYNGEE. Trimming stripped 0 bases from V and 8 bases from J, with 20 bases between. The CDR3 consists of 16 residues. CDR3 sequence: CASSVGGVQSPLEAFF. The CDR3 nucleotides are TGTGCCAGCAGCGTAGGGGGGGTCCAAAGTCCCTTGGAAGCTTTCTTT.

The chain couples TRBV19 to TRBJ2-7; a possible D gene is TRBD2 (6 bases). Germline V gene lookup returns CDR1 LNHDA and CDR2 SQIVND (reference sequence). This CDR3 region has 13 residues. Deletions cut 5 bases from V and 2 bases from J, with 10 bases between. CDR3 coding DNA: TGTGCCAGTAGTTACGGGGGAACCTACGAGCAGTACTTC. Translation: CASSYGGTYEQYF.

The chain joins TRBV6-5 to TRBJ1-1; 10 bases line up with TRBD1. CDR1 is MNHEY, CDR2 SVGAGI, per germline. The CDR3 runs to 15 residues. J gave up 5 bases and V 2 bases, and 5 bases lay outside the gene matches. The CDR3 DNA sequence: TGTGCCAGCAGTTACCCCGACAGGGGGCTTACTGAAGCTTTCTTT. It encodes CASSYPDRGLTEAFF.

The CDR3 is CASPSWDTTRDTQYF. Written as DNA, the CDR3 is TGTGCCAGCCCTAGCTGGGACACGACCCGGGATACGCAGTATTTT. The chain uses TRBV6-5 and TRBJ2-3; D might be TRBD1 (6 bases). Germline V gene data show CDR1 as MNHEY and CDR2 as SVGAGI. V was shortened by 8 bases and J by 6 bases, with 21 bases between the two germline ends. CDR3 length equals 15 residues.

The V gene is TRBV29-1, the J gene TRBJ2-1; TRBD2 matches at 14 bases. This CDR3 is built from 18 residues. V shed 4 bases, J shed 6 bases, and the junction held 14 bases outside the gene matches. Germline CDR1 SQVTM, CDR2 ANQGSEA. The CDR3 protein is CSVAGVRLAGGPSNEQFF. The CDR3 DNA reads TGCAGCGTTGCCGGGGTACGACTAGCGGGGGGGCCCAGCAATGAGCAGTTCTTC.

CDR3 region: CASSMPSGGARETQYF. The CDR3 bases are TGTGCCAGTAGTATGCCTAGCGGGGGGGCAAGAGAGACCCAGTACTTC. The chain carries TRBV19 and TRBJ2-5; 12 bases are a match to TRBD2. Germline values: CDR1 LNHDA, CDR2 SQIVND (reference sequence). This CDR3 contains 16 residues. V was clipped by 3 bases and J by 4 bases; unmatched bases: 6.

V and J are TRBV11-2 and TRBJ2-1; the D gene is possibly TRBD1 (6 bases). The CDR3 runs to 16 residues. V was shortened by 5 bases and J by 8 bases, with 22 bases between the two germline ends. Per the germline V gene, CDR1 is SGHAT and CDR2 is FQNNGV. In DNA form, the CDR3 reads TGTGCCAGCAGCCAAGTCCATGGACAGCACGTCGATGAGCAGTTCTTC. Its translation: CASSQVHGQHVDEQFF.

The chain recombines TRBV7-3 with TRBJ1-6; TRBD1 matches at 7 bases. Germline V CDR1 and CDR2: SGHTA, FQGTGA. The CDR3 spans 14 residues. Losses at the gene ends were 5 bases for V and 9 bases for J; bases not matched to a gene: 7. CDR3 coding DNA: TGTGCCAGCAGCCGTGACAGGGTCGGTTCACCCCTCCACTTT. Its translation: CASSRDRVGSPLHF.

The chain is built from TRBV6-5 and TRBJ1-2, with 11 positions matching TRBD1. This CDR3 region has 15 residues. V trimming: 1 base; J trimming: 7 bases; junction bases outside the gene matches: 5. Looked up from germline, CDR1 is MNHEY and CDR2 is SVGAGI. This CDR3 reads CASSYLGTGGGGYTF. DNA of the CDR3: TGTGCCAGCAGTTACTTGGGGACAGGGGGAGGTGGCTACACCTTC.

This rearrangement joins TRBV30 to TRBJ2-5; D not resolved. Germline-derived CDR1 and CDR2 are GTSNPN and SVGIG (reference sequence). V lost 0 bases and J 2 bases, leaving 7 bases between the germline ends. This CDR3 is built from 13 residues. CDR3 in DNA: TGTGCCTGGAGTGTCCGTTTACAAGAGACCCAGTACTTC. This codes for CAWSVRLQETQYF.

The chain employs TRBV2 and TRBJ2-2; TRBD1 aligns across 12 bases. CDR1 and CDR2 (germline): SNHLY, FYNNEI. The J segment lost 7 bases and the V segment lost 7 bases, leaving 7 bases of the junction unmatched. The CDR3 is 15 residues long. The CDR3 loop is CASMGTGGRDGELFF. For the CDR3, the DNA is TGTGCCAGCATGGGGACAGGGGGCAGGGACGGGGAGCTGTTTTTT. Full variable domain (rest looked up from reference TRBV2 and TRBJ2-2): EPEVTQTPSHQVTQMGQEVILRCVPISNHLYFYWYRQILGQKVEFLVSFYNNEISEKSEIFDDQFSVERPDGSNFTLKIRSTKLEDSAMYFCASMGTGGRDGELFFGEGSRLTVL.

This clone was detected once. This chain uses TRBV29-1 with TRBJ1-2, with unresolved D. Trimming took off 1 base at V and 2 bases at J, with 5 bases between the two ends. The CDR3 loop spans 12 amino acids. CDR1 is SQVTM and CDR2 is ANQGSEA in the germline V gene. In DNA, the CDR3 is TGCAGCGTTGAAGGGCTGAACTATGGCTACACCTTC. This encodes CSVEGLNYGYTF.

This clone came up a few times. The chain couples TRBV18 to TRBJ1-1; the D gene is possibly TRBD1 (5 bases). The CDR3 runs 16 residues. V lost 3 bases to trimming and J lost 4 bases, with 18 bases between them. Germline CDR1 reads KGHSH; CDR2 reads LQKENI. The CDR3, as DNA: TGTGCCAGCTCACCCTCACATGGGGCGTTCGGCACTGAAGCTTTCTTT. It translates to CASSPSHGAFGTEAFF.

This chain links TRBV24-1 with TRBJ1-2; D not certain. The CDR3 totals 15 residues. Trimming stripped 3 bases from V and 0 bases from J, with 10 bases between. From germline, CDR1 is KGHDR and CDR2 SFDVKD. The CDR3 here is CATSDGGKANYGYTF. As DNA, the CDR3 is TGTGCCACCAGTGATGGCGGAAAAGCTAACTATGGCTACACCTTC.

The chain links TRBV30 to TRBJ1-4, with D possibly TRBD1 on 5 matching bases. V was shortened by 3 bases and J by 8 bases, with 16 bases between the two germline ends. This CDR3 has 14 residues. Germline lookup yields CDR1 GTSNPN and CDR2 SVGIG (reference sequence). The CDR3, as DNA: TGTGCCTGGAGAACTACAAAGTGGGGCGAAAAACTGTTTTTT. This codes for CAWRTTKWGEKLFF.

This chain uses TRBV6-5 with TRBJ2-3; maybe TRBD2 (7 bases). The V and J ends lost 8 bases and 4 bases respectively, with 16 bases between them. CDR1 and CDR2 from the germline V gene are MNHEY and SVGAGI. The CDR3 is made up of 14 amino acids. CDR3 residues: CASAGGGAADTQYF. The CDR3 DNA reads as TGTGCCAGCGCAGGAGGGGGGGCCGCAGATACGCAGTATTTT.

There are a few counts of this clone. The chain uses TRBV15 and TRBJ1-2; D is ambiguous. V was clipped by 4 bases and J by 2 bases, with 20 bases between them. The CDR3 has 17 residues. Germline CDR1 LNHNV, CDR2 YYDKDF (reference sequence). CDR3 protein: CATSTPNRPGLNYGYTF. The CDR3 DNA follows: TGTGCCACCAGCACCCCCAATCGGCCAGGTTTGAACTATGGCTACACCTTC.

V and J are TRBV29-1 and TRBJ2-5; D may be TRBD1 (6 bases). This CDR3 comprises 11 residues. Trimming took off 4 bases at V and 6 bases at J, with 9 bases between the two ends. Germline loops: CDR1 SQVTM, CDR2 ANQGSEA. CDR3 in amino acids: CSVAGDKTQYF. CDR3 bases: TGCAGCGTTGCAGGGGATAAGACCCAGTACTTC. Complete variable domain (other parts from reference TRBV29-1 and TRBJ2-5): SAVISQKPSRDICQRGTSLTIQCQVDSQVTMMFWYRQQPGQSLTLIATANQGSEATYESGFVIDKFPISRPNLTFSTLTVSNMSPEDSSIYLCSVAGDKTQYFGPGTRLLVL.

V usage is TRBV7-9 and J usage is TRBJ1-4; 8 bases agree with TRBD1. V shed 4 bases, J shed 12 bases, and the junction held 4 bases outside the gene matches. This CDR3 is built from 12 residues. Germline V gene lookup returns CDR1 SEHNR and CDR2 FQNEAQ (reference sequence). Written as DNA, the CDR3 is TGTGCCAGCAGCTCAGCGGACAGGGAACTGTTTTTT. It translates to CASSSADRELFF.

This chain links TRBV15 with TRBJ2-1; 7 bases map to TRBD2. Germline CDR1 is LNHNV and CDR2 is YYDKDF (reference sequence). The CDR3 spans 16 residues. The J segment lost 6 bases and the V segment lost 0 bases, leaving 8 bases of the junction unmatched. The CDR3, as DNA: TGTGCCACCAGCAGAGAGAGGTGGACTAGTCTCAATGAGCAGTTCTTC. Translating gives CATSRERWTSLNEQFF.

The chain employs TRBV5-1 and TRBJ2-2; TRBD1 matches 9 bases. This CDR3 is 14 amino acids long. CDR1 SGHRS and CDR2 YFSETQ come from the germline V gene. V was clipped by 4 bases and J by 6 bases; unmatched bases: 4. The CDR3 region is CASSIRQGAGELFF. The CDR3 coding sequence is TGCGCCAGCAGCATACGACAGGGGGCCGGGGAGCTGTTTTTT.

The chain combines TRBV2 with TRBJ1-2, with 7 bases fitting TRBD1. The CDR3 has 13 residues. Germline CDR1 and CDR2: SNHLY and FYNNEI. V lost 10 bases, J lost 13 bases, and 18 bases stayed unmatched. The CDR3 is CANMGQPRGFFTF. In DNA, the CDR3 is TGTGCCAATATGGGACAGCCCCGCGGGTTTTTCACCTTC.

The CDR3 region is CASKDRGHQPQHF. CDR3 DNA: TGTGCCAGCAAAGACAGGGGCCATCAGCCCCAGCATTTT. V usage is TRBV27 and J usage is TRBJ1-5, with TRBD1 matching over 8 bases. V was pared by 7 bases and J by 5 bases, with 4 bases of the junction left unmatched. Looked up from germline, CDR1 is MNHEY and CDR2 is SMNVEV (reference sequence). The CDR3 length is 13 residues.

This rearrangement joins TRBV27 to TRBJ2-3; D possibly corresponds to TRBD2 (5 bases). From germline, CDR1 is MNHEY and CDR2 SMNVEV (reference sequence). The CDR3 has 15 residues. V gave up 1 base and J gave up 3 bases, with 11 bases separating them. The CDR3 DNA follows: TGTGCCAGCAGTTTATACGGGGTATTGACAGATACGCAGTATTTT. It is translated as CASSLYGVLTDTQYF.

The chain employs TRBV5-4 and TRBJ2-7; 10 bases fit TRBD1. Germline V gives CDR1 SGHNT, CDR2 YYREEE (reference sequence). Losses at the gene ends were 3 bases for V and 6 bases for J; bases not matched to a gene: 3. This CDR3 contains 13 residues. The CDR3 nucleotides are TGTGCCAGCAGCTCCGGGACAGGGGTCGAGCAGTACTTC. This codes for CASSSGTGVEQYF. Full variable domain (outside the CDR3, taken from reference TRBV5-4 and TRBJ2-7): ETGVTQSPTHLIKTRGQQVTLRCSSQSGHNTVSWYQQALGQGPQFIFQYYREEENGRGNFPPRFSGLQFPNYSSELNVNALELDDSALYLCASSSGTGVEQYFGPGTRLTVT.

This clone was observed a few times. This chain joins TRBV7-3 and TRBJ2-7; the match to TRBD2 covers 8 bases. This CDR3 is built from 15 residues. The V and J ends lost 5 bases and 3 bases, in that order; junction bases with no gene match: 9. CDR1 SGHTA and CDR2 FQGTGA come from the germline V gene. The CDR3 DNA reads as TGTGCCAGCAGCCTGCAGGGCACTAGCGGCTACGAGCAGTACTTC. It encodes CASSLQGTSGYEQYF.